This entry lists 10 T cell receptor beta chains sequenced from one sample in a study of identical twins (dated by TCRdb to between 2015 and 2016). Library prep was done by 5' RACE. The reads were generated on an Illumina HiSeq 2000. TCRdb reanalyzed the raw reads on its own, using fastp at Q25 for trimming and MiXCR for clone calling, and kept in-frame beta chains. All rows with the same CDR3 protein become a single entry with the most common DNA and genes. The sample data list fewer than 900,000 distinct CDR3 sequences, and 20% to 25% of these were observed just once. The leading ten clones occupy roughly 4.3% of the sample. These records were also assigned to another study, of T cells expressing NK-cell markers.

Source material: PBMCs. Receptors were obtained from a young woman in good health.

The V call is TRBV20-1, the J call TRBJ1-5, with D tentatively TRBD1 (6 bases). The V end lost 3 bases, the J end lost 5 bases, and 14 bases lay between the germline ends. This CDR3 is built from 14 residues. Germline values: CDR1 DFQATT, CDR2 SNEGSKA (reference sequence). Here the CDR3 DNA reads TGCAGTGCTAGCGGCAGGGGAATTCATCAGCCCCAGCATTTT. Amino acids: CSASGRGIHQPQHF.

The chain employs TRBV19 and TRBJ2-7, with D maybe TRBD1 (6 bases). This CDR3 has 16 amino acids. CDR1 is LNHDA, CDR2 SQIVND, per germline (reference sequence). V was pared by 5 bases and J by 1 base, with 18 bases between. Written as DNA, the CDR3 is TGTGCCAGTAGTCCCACCCCGAGAGGGGGTTCCTACGAGCAGTACTTC. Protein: CASSPTPRGGSYEQYF.

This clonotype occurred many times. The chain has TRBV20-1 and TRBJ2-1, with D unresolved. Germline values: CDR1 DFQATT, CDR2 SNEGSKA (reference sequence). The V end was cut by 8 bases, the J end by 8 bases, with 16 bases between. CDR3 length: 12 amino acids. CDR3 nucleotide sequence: TGCAGTCTAGAAGGGCGCGGCGATGAGCAGTTCTTC. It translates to CSLEGRGDEQFF.

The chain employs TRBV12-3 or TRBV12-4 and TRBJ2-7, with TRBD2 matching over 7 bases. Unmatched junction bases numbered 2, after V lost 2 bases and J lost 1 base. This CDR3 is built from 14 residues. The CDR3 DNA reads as TGTGCCAGCAGTTTACAGGGAGGGTCCTACGAGCAGTACTTC. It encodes CASSLQGGSYEQYF.

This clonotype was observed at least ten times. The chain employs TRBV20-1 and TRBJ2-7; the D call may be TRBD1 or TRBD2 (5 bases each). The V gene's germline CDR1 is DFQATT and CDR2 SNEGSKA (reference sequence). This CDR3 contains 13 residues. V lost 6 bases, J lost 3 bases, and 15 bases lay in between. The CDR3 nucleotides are TGCAGTGCCCCCGTTCCGGGGCTCTACGAGCAGTACTTC. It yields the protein CSAPVPGLYEQYF.

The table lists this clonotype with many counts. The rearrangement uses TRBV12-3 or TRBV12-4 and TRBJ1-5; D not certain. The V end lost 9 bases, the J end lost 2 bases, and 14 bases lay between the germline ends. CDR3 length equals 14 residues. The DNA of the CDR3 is TGTGCCAGTCGGCCCCCCCCGGGCAATCAGCCCCAGCATTTT. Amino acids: CASRPPPGNQPQHF.

In DNA form, the CDR3 reads TGTGCCAGCACTAGGCGGACCTCAGGTTCCAATGAGCAGTTCTTC. This codes for CASTRRTSGSNEQFF. The chain combines TRBV12-3 or TRBV12-4 with TRBJ2-1; no definite D call. The CDR3 has 15 residues. V dropped 7 bases and J dropped 6 bases, with 19 bases sitting between them.

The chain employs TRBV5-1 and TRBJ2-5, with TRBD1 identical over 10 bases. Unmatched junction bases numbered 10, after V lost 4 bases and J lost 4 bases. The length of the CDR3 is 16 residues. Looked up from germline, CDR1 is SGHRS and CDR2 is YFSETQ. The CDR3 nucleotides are TGCGCCAGCAGCGGAATGACAGGGGGCGGGGGAGAGACCCAGTACTTC. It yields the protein CASSGMTGGGGETQYF.

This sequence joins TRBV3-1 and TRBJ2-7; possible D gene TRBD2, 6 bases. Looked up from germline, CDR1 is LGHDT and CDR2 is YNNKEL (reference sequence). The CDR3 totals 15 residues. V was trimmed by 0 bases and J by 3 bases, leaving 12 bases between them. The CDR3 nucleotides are TGTGCCAGCAGCCAAGAATACTCGGGAGTCTACGAGCAGTACTTC. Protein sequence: CASSQEYSGVYEQYF.

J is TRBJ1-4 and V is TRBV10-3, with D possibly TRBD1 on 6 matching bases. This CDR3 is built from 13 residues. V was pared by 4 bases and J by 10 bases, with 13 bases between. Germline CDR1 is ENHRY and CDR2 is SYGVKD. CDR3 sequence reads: CAISGAGAGKLFF. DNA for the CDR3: TGTGCCATCAGTGGGGCAGGGGCCGGAAAACTGTTTTTT.